The present T cell receptor beta chain was sequenced within a study of T cell repertoires in cytomegalovirus infection (dated by TCRdb to the late 2010s). Regarding the research as a whole: Peptide stimulations targeted recently identified HLA-C-restricted CMV epitopes, whose presentation resists viral immunomodulation, together with well-studied HLA-B-restricted epitopes. Because public TCR beta signatures pointed to carriage of CMV infection together with the matching HLA type, the HLA type of each donor mattered for the analysis.

The treatment or condition label here, explained by the study, means: in vitro stimulation with specific CMV peptide epitopes to enrich CMV-specific T cells. On the study overall, not on this receptor specifically: Cumulative frequency of public TCR beta family members discriminated carriers of CMV infection plus the relevant HLA type in this cohort and an independent roughly 330-donor cohort. The ex vivo response was dominated by HLA-C-restricted CMV-specific TCR beta clonotypes, which also provided the single most frequent clonotype in two of eight donors.

This clonotype has a handful of counts. What antigen it recognizes has not been identified. It has no much larger one-base neighbor in the sample; base qualities were not kept. Looking up the germline V gene yields CDR1 LGHNA and CDR2 YSLEER. Including cysteine and phenylalanine, the CDR3 has 17 amino acids. The only DNA kept is the CDR3, 51 bases in frame from the first base. Cut back by 0 bases and 1 base, the V and J ends lie 12 bases apart. For sequencing, an Illumina HiSeq 1500 was employed. Clones were called with MiXCR by TCRdb after fastp trimmed the public reads at Q25, and only in-frame beta chains were retained. All rows with the same CDR3 protein become a single entry with the most common DNA and genes. This sample is represented by about 500,000 distinct CDR3 sequences; roughly a third of them were singletons. Clones ranked in the top ten supply 15% to 20% of the sample.

Material: cultured PBMCs, obtained from culture after CMV antigen stimulation. The receptor's source is a human donor in good health (CMV status not recorded). Some clones in this sample may be carry-over from other donors' samples. The chain joins TRBV4-3 to TRBJ2-2; the D gene identity is not certain. The encoded CDR3 is CASSQEVDTMNTGELFF. In nucleotide form, the sequence is TGCGCCAGCAGCCAAGAGGTGGATACCATGAACACCGGGGAGCTGTTTTTT.